Below, 30 T cell receptor beta chains from the same sample are listed, as sequenced in a study of T cell changes during pregnancy in multiple sclerosis. This table comes from immunoSEQ multiplex PCR, and its TCRdb copy is limited to in-frame clones, with some not included. The repertoire holds 40,000 to 45,000 clones, with roughly nine tenths as singletons. The sequences come from CD4+ T cells from peripheral blood mononuclear cells, collected in the first trimester of pregnancy. The receptors originated from a female donor with multiple sclerosis, enrolled in a pregnancy study.

The gene calls are TRBV25-1 and TRBJ2-3, with 7 bases fitting TRBD1. CDR1 MGHDK and CDR2 SYGVNS come from the germline V gene. This CDR3 comprises 13 residues. V lost 6 bases, J lost 8 bases, and 8 bases stayed unmatched. The CDR3 spells CASSPGQPFTQYF. The CDR3 region has the DNA TGTGCCAGCAGCCCGGGACAGCCTTTTACGCAGTATTTT.

The chain combines TRBV6-1 with TRBJ2-2, with D uncertain. CDR1 is MNHNS and CDR2 is SASEGT in the germline V gene. Trimming pared 2 bases from V and 7 bases from J, leaving 8 bases between. The CDR3 has 13 residues. CDR3 region: CASSEIRGGELFF. The CDR3 DNA reads TGTGCCAGCAGTGAAATACGAGGCGGGGAGCTGTTTTTT.

The rearrangement links TRBV5-6 to TRBJ1-2; D unresolved. This CDR3 comprises 14 residues. The V end was cut by 0 bases, the J end by 2 bases, with 8 bases between. From germline, CDR1 is SGHDT and CDR2 YYEEEE. The CDR3 region has the DNA TGTGCCAGCAGCTTGGACGCGATGAACTATGGCTACACCTTC. Encoded protein: CASSLDAMNYGYTF.

This chain uses TRBV7-7 with TRBJ2-1; 16 nucleotides agree with TRBD2. The CDR3 extends over 17 amino acids. The germline gives CDR1 SSHAT, CDR2 FNYEAQ (reference sequence). V shed 1 base, J shed 9 bases, and the junction held 6 bases outside the gene matches. The DNA for the CDR3 is TGTGCCAGCAGCTTAGATGGGACTAGCGGGGGGGCTGGTGAGCAGTTCTTC. It encodes CASSLDGTSGGAGEQFF.

In this sample, this clone turned up once. V usage is TRBV10-3 and J usage is TRBJ1-2, with 7 bases fitting TRBD1. Trimming at V came to 7 bases and at J to 0 bases, leaving 11 bases not matched to a gene. The CDR3 has 16 amino acids. Germline CDR1 ENHRY, CDR2 SYGVKD. CDR3 region: CAITDRVVLTNYGYTF. The CDR3 DNA is TGTGCCATCACAGACAGGGTGGTTTTAACTAACTATGGCTACACCTTC.

This clone has just one count. The chain joins TRBV19 to TRBJ2-5; D uncertain. Trimming pared 6 bases from V and 4 bases from J, leaving 12 bases between. The CDR3 consists of 13 residues. Germline CDR1 reads LNHDA; CDR2 reads SQIVND (reference sequence). The CDR3 DNA reads TGTGCCAGTAGCGCAACTATTTTAGAGACCCAGTACTTC. Amino acid sequence: CASSATILETQYF.

The chain employs TRBV5-1 and TRBJ2-1; 13 nucleotides line up with TRBD2. With V trimmed by 4 bases and J by 8 bases, 6 bases remained unmatched. Germline V gene data show CDR1 as SGHRS and CDR2 as YFSETQ. The CDR3 totals 15 residues. The DNA of the CDR3 is TGCGCCAGCAGCATAGGACTAGCGGGAGCTTATGAGCAGTTCTTC. Residues: CASSIGLAGAYEQFF.

The chain recombines TRBV10-3 with TRBJ1-2; the D is unclear. This CDR3 spans 14 amino acids. Trimming pared 0 bases from V and 4 bases from J, leaving 9 bases between. CDR1 and CDR2 from the germline V gene are ENHRY and SYGVKD. Here the CDR3 reads CAISESREGYGYTF. CDR3 coding DNA: TGTGCCATCAGTGAGTCCCGGGAGGGCTATGGCTACACCTTC.

The CDR3 protein is CASSRQHVAGGYNEQFF. The CDR3 region has the DNA TGTGCCAGCAGCAGGCAGCATGTGGCGGGGGGGTACAATGAGCAGTTCTTC. The chain is built from TRBV7-2 and TRBJ2-1, with TRBD2 matching over 9 bases. This CDR3 contains 17 residues. V gave up 5 bases and J gave up 4 bases; unmatched junction bases: 12. The germline V gene encodes CDR1 SGHTA and CDR2 FQGNSA.

J is TRBJ2-1 and V is TRBV7-3, with 7 bases matching TRBD1. Germline trimming cut 5 bases from V and 8 bases from J; bases unmatched to any gene: 6. Germline loops: CDR1 SGHTA, CDR2 FQGTGA. The CDR3 has 13 amino acids. CDR3 sequence reads: CASSVQGVDEQFF. The CDR3, as DNA: TGTGCCAGCAGCGTTCAGGGGGTGGATGAGCAGTTCTTC.

The V and J genes are TRBV6-1 and TRBJ2-1, with TRBD2 matching over 7 bases. The germline CDR1 and CDR2 sequences are MNHNS and SASEGT. The V segment lost 2 bases and the J segment 7 bases; nucleotides outside the gene matches: 8. The CDR3 totals 15 residues. The DNA of the CDR3 is TGTGCCAGCAGTGAACGGGGGGAGCGAAGGAATGAGCAGTTCTTC. The encoded protein is CASSERGERRNEQFF.

The rearrangement links TRBV30 to TRBJ1-1; D not certain. In germline, CDR1 is GTSNPN, CDR2 SVGIG (reference sequence). The CDR3 totals 17 residues. Deletions cut 2 bases from V and 0 bases from J, with 19 bases between. The DNA of the CDR3 is TGTGCCTGGAGTAATGGGTGGGCCCCGGGGATGAACACTGAAGCTTTCTTT. Protein sequence: CAWSNGWAPGMNTEAFF.

The chain employs TRBV25-1 and TRBJ2-3; 12 bases map to TRBD2. Losses at the gene ends were 8 bases for V and 0 bases for J; bases not matched to a gene: 0. Per the germline V gene, CDR1 is MGHDK and CDR2 is SYGVNS. The CDR3 length is 14 residues. DNA of the CDR3: TGTGCCAGCGGGACTAGCGGGAGCACAGATACGCAGTATTTT. The encoded protein is CASGTSGSTDTQYF. Supplemented by reference TRBV25-1 and TRBJ2-3, the full variable domain reads EADIYQTPRYLVIGTGKKITLECSQTMGHDKMYWYQQDPGMELHLIHYSYGVNSTEKGDLSSESTVSRIRTEHFPLTLESARPSHTSQYLCASGTSGSTDTQYFGPGTRLTVL.

There are a few counts of this clone. The gene calls are TRBV4-2 and TRBJ1-1, with D maybe TRBD1 (6 bases). Looked up from germline, CDR1 is LGHNA and CDR2 is YNFKEQ. The V gene lost 4 bases and the J gene lost 1 base, with 10 bases spanning the gap. The CDR3 covers 14 residues. The CDR3 bases are TGTGCCAGCAGCCGACAGGACTCGAACACTGAAGCTTTCTTT. Translation: CASSRQDSNTEAFF.

The CDR3 coding sequence is TGCAGCGTGGGGACTAGCGGGTTCTGGGCCCCTTCCTACGAGCAGTACTTC. Amino acid sequence: CSVGTSGFWAPSYEQYF. This chain connects TRBV29-1 to TRBJ2-7; 12 bases match TRBD2. V gave up 6 bases and J gave up 1 base; unmatched junction bases: 13. Germline CDR1 reads SQVTM; CDR2 reads ANQGSEA. CDR3 length equals 17 residues.

The CDR3 coding sequence is TGTGCCAGCAGCCCCCAGGGGGAAGGCTACACCTTC. The encoded protein is CASSPQGEGYTF. The chain has TRBV2 and TRBJ1-2; TRBD1 matches at 7 bases. CDR1 is SNHLY and CDR2 is FYNNEI in the germline V gene. Unmatched junction bases numbered 6, after V lost 6 bases and J lost 8 bases. The CDR3 loop spans 12 amino acids.

This clone appeared once. The CDR3 spells CAISGQNSNQPQHF. Here the CDR3 DNA reads TGTGCCATCAGTGGACAGAATAGCAATCAGCCCCAGCATTTT. This chain connects TRBV10-3 to TRBJ1-5, with a weak D call TRBD1 (5 bases). The germline gives CDR1 ENHRY, CDR2 SYGVKD. V lost 4 bases to trimming and J lost 0 bases, with 7 bases between them. The CDR3 sequence is 14 residues long.

The genes are TRBV5-1 and TRBJ2-1; no definite D call. Germline CDR1 is SGHRS and CDR2 is YFSETQ. Trimming took 4 bases from V and 0 from J, leaving 11 bases between them. The CDR3 contains 15 residues. CDR3 DNA: TGCGCCAGCAGCAGTGGAGATTTCTCCTACAATGAGCAGTTCTTC. Translation gives CASSSGDFSYNEQFF. The entire variable domain, with the rest obtained from reference TRBV5-1 and TRBJ2-1, is as follows: KAGVTQTPRYLIKTRGQQVTLSCSPISGHRSVSWYQQTPGQGLQFLFEYFSETQRNKGNFPGRFSGRQFSNSRSEMNVSTLELGDSALYLCASSSGDFSYNEQFFGPGTRLTVL.

The chain couples TRBV7-2 to TRBJ2-2; D might be TRBD2 (6 bases). This CDR3 has 15 residues. Trimming cost V 3 bases and J 5 bases, with 13 bases left between them. Germline V gene sequence: CDR1 SGHTA, CDR2 FQGNSA. The CDR3 loop is CASSFKFGGTGELFF. In DNA form, the CDR3 reads TGTGCCAGCAGCTTCAAATTTGGAGGGACCGGGGAGCTGTTTTTT.

V gene TRBV2 combines with J gene TRBJ1-1, with D perhaps TRBD1 (5 bases). V shed 8 bases and J shed 3 bases, with 25 bases lying between them. The germline V gene encodes CDR1 SNHLY and CDR2 FYNNEI. This CDR3 comprises 17 residues. The CDR3 protein is CASSIQVRDFMDTEAFF. DNA of the CDR3: TGTGCCAGCTCCATACAGGTCAGGGACTTCATGGACACTGAAGCTTTCTTT.

The chain is built from TRBV7-2 and TRBJ1-1, with TRBD1 identical over 7 bases. CDR3 length: 16 residues. V gave up 0 bases and J gave up 3 bases; unmatched junction bases: 7. Germline CDR1 is SGHTA and CDR2 is FQGNSA. CDR3 nucleotide sequence: TGTGCCAGCAGCTTAGCGATAACAGGGGTGGACACTGAAGCTTTCTTT. Translating it yields CASSLAITGVDTEAFF.

J is TRBJ2-7 and V is TRBV7-2; D remains ambiguous. Trimming took off 3 bases at V and 2 bases at J, with 11 bases between the two ends. Germline assignment: CDR1 SGHTA and CDR2 FQGNSA. The CDR3 is 14 amino acids. CDR3 DNA sequence: TGTGCCAGCAGCTTTGCCTCCACAACCTACGAGCAGTACTTC. It translates to CASSFASTTYEQYF.

The gene calls are TRBV4-3 and TRBJ1-4; TRBD1 aligns across 9 bases. CDR1 is LGHNA, CDR2 YSLEER, per germline. The CDR3 spans 17 residues. Unmatched junction bases numbered 11, after V lost 2 bases and J lost 7 bases. As DNA, the CDR3 is TGCGCCAGCAGCCAACGGACAGGGGCCGACGGGGGTGAAAAACTGTTTTTT. This gives the protein CASSQRTGADGGEKLFF.

The rearrangement uses TRBV7-2 and TRBJ1-1, with unresolved D. CDR3 length equals 15 residues. CDR1 is SGHTA and CDR2 is FQGNSA in the germline V gene. V was shortened by 1 base and J by 1 base, with 10 bases between the two germline ends. The DNA for the CDR3 is TGTGCCAGCAGCTTAGAGTTAGGGAGGAACACTGAAGCTTTCTTT. Its translation: CASSLELGRNTEAFF.

V is TRBV6-5 and J is TRBJ1-4; D unclear. V dropped 2 bases and J dropped 8 bases, with 15 bases sitting between them. Looked up from germline, CDR1 is MNHEY and CDR2 is SVGAGI. This CDR3 region has 15 residues. The CDR3 sequence is CASSYGGLRREKLFF. CDR3 coding DNA: TGTGCCAGCAGTTACGGCGGGCTCCGTCGCGAAAAACTGTTTTTT.

V and J are TRBV7-2 and TRBJ2-1; 8 bases are shared with TRBD2. After removal of 8 bases from V and 7 bases from J, the junction contained 22 bases not matched to a gene. Germline V gene sequence: CDR1 SGHTA, CDR2 FQGNSA. The CDR3 runs 18 residues. CDR3 in DNA: TGTGCCAGCGCCTCCCGGGGGGATAGGGCGGGAGGTCGGAATGAGCAGTTCTTC. Translating it yields CASASRGDRAGGRNEQFF. Together with reference TRBV7-2 and TRBJ2-1, the CDR3 gives the full variable domain: GAGVSQSPSNKVTEKGKDVELRCDPISGHTALYWYRQSLGQGLEFLIYFQGNSAPDKSGLPSDRFSAERTGGSVSTLTIQRTQQEDSAVYLCASASRGDRAGGRNEQFFGPGTRLTVL.

V gene TRBV18 combines with J gene TRBJ1-1; TRBD1 might be the D (6 bases). Germline CDR1 KGHSH, CDR2 LQKENI. The CDR3 loop spans 15 amino acids. Trimming cost V 1 base and J 3 bases, with 12 bases left between them. The CDR3 bases are TGTGCCAGCTCACCACAGGGGGTCGGTGACACTGAAGCTTTCTTT. Translated, it gives CASSPQGVGDTEAFF.

The chain combines TRBV30 with TRBJ1-1, with D possibly matching TRBD1 (5 bases). V lost 5 bases, J lost 7 bases, and 20 bases lay in between. CDR3 length: 14 amino acids. Looked up from germline, CDR1 is GTSNPN and CDR2 is SVGIG (reference sequence). The DNA of the CDR3 is TGTGCCTGGCGAAGGGGTTCAGCCACGATTGAAGCTTTCTTT. Translating gives CAWRRGSATIEAFF.

This chain uses TRBV5-1 with TRBJ1-3; weak D call: TRBD1 (5 bases). Germline V gene data show CDR1 as SGHRS and CDR2 as YFSETQ. V was shortened by 3 bases and J by 0 bases, with 13 bases between the two germline ends. This CDR3 is 16 amino acids long. The CDR3: CASSSSGLLSGNTIYF. CDR3 bases: TGCGCCAGCAGCTCGTCGGGACTTCTCTCTGGAAACACCATATATTTT. The full variable domain, its missing parts supplied by reference TRBV5-1 and TRBJ1-3, is KAGVTQTPRYLIKTRGQQVTLSCSPISGHRSVSWYQQTPGQGLQFLFEYFSETQRNKGNFPGRFSGRQFSNSRSEMNVSTLELGDSALYLCASSSSGLLSGNTIYFGEGSWLTVV.

The rearrangement links TRBV2 to TRBJ1-1; 8 nucleotides match TRBD1. The V gene end was trimmed by 7 bases and the J gene end by 5 bases; junction bases not matched to a gene: 9. Germline CDR1 reads SNHLY; CDR2 reads FYNNEI. The CDR3 is 14 residues long. CDR3 residues: CASNDRGRETEAFF. CDR3 coding DNA: TGTGCCAGCAACGACAGGGGAAGAGAAACTGAAGCTTTCTTT.